This T cell receptor beta chain was identified in a study of vaccination effects on CD4 cells after COVID-19 (dated by TCRdb to 2021 to 2024). Broadly, across the study: In the ViraFEST assay, PBMC were stimulated with viral peptide pools, and antigen-specific CD4+ T cell clonotypes were then identified by expansion using TCR sequencing. Two doses of either the BNT162b2 or the mRNA-1273 mRNA SARS-CoV-2 vaccine were administered to participants. Two million PBMC per well were cultured in IMDM with about 5% human AB serum, 10 IU/ml IL-2 and gentamicin, plus 10 ug/ml peptides. SARS-CoV-2 spike-specific CD4+ TCR repertoires from before and after mRNA vaccination were compared in COVID-19 convalescent patients and in infection-naive vaccine recipients. Altogether, roughly 10 COVID-19 convalescent patients and 4 SARS-CoV-2-naive healthy vaccine recipients made up the full study. In the study, cultures from other donors were sequenced using the Oncomine TCR Beta short-read assay on an Illumina iSeq 100.

Summary of the overall study and its limitations: Only a small number of convalescent patients were included, and no early post-infection timepoints were available, which limited the study. Clones induced by infection and clones induced by vaccination both contracted markedly at late timepoints after vaccination, which fits with T cell responses waning over time. In healthy vaccine recipients, vaccine-induced clones were almost all SARS-CoV-2 mono-reactive, with only 1 of 255 being cross-reactive with common cold coronaviruses.

The germline V gene (reference sequence) gives CDR1 as WNHNN and CDR2 as SYGVQD. The CDR3 contains 16 residues, cysteine and phenylalanine counted. Of all the DNA, just the CDR3 is kept, 48 bases in frame from base 1. Unmatched junction bases come to 5, with V trimmed by 1 base and J by 3 bases. Libraries were built with the immunoSEQ multiplex PCR assay. DNA from the CD4+ T cells that had been cultured and isolated underwent TCR beta CDR3 sequencing. As for how the authors treated the data: The analysis removed non-productive TCR sequences, trimmed reads to the CDR3 region, and retained only CDR3s that were 7 or more amino acids long. The MANAFEST web app was used to identify antigen-specific clonotypes by comparing expansion in peptide wells with expansion in reference cultures. Positive clones required FDR<0.05 expansion versus reference and all other wells, odds ratio above 5, and frequency above 0.1% in two replicate wells. A clonotype was defined as cross-reactive if the clonotype was significantly expanded both in SARS-CoV-2 spike wells and in at least one common cold coronavirus spike condition. CDR3 similarity was assessed by Levenshtein distance using the stringdist R package, and unrooted trees were constructed with ape in R 3.6.1. The immuneACCESS repertoire file appears here via TCRdb, limited to in-frame rearrangements. These files lack a portion of the clones; in checked studies, under half of the deficit traces to unresolved V genes, and the cause of the others is not known. V and J calls and clone size follow that table, whereas D and trimming were derived from the DNA. A total of fewer than 40,000 clones appear in this sample, 68% of them only once. The ten largest clones take up 4% to 5% of the sample.

This clone occurred a few times. Its antigen specificity is not known. Within one base of it there is no much larger clone, and no base qualities were kept. After more than nine days of culture, CD4+ T cells were isolated with the EasySep CD4+ T cell isolation kit. The absence of prior SARS-CoV-2 infection in healthy vaccine recipients was confirmed by negative nucleocapsid antibodies before and after vaccination. On days 3 and 7, half of the culture medium was replaced with fresh IL-2-containing medium. Unless noted otherwise, every peptide stimulation condition was cultured in triplicate wells. PBMC were separated from whole blood using Ficoll-Paque Plus gradient centrifugation and were then either cryopreserved at -140C or used fresh. The QIAamp micro DNA kit was used to extract genomic DNA from the cultured CD4+ T cells.

The receptor was derived from a human donor who received a COVID-19 vaccine. Source: CD4+ T cells from PBMCs cultured without peptide, taken before COVID-19 vaccination. The sequence is built from TRBV10-1 and TRBJ2-3, and 9 junctional nucleotides match TRBD1. In nucleotides, the sequence is TGCGCCAGCAGTGAGTACAGGACAGGGGTAACAGATACGCAGTATTTT. Protein translation: CASSEYRTGVTDTQYF.